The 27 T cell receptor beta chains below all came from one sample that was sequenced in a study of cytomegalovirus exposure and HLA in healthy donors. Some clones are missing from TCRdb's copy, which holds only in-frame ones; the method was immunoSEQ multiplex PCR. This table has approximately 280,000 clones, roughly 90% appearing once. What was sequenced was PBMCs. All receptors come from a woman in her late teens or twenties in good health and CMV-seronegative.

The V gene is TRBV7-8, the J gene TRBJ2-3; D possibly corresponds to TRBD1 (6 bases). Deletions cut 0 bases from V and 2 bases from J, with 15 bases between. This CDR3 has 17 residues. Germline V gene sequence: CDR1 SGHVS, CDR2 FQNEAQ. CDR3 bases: TGTGCCAGCAGCTTAGCGGAGAGGACAGTCGCCACAGATACGCAGTATTTT. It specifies CASSLAERTVATDTQYF.

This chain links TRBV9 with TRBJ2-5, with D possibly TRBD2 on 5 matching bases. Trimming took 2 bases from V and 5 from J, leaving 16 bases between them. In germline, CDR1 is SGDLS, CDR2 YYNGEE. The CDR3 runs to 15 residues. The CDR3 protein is CASSVDALGRETQYF. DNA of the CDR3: TGTGCCAGCAGCGTTGACGCACTAGGACGGGAGACCCAGTACTTC.

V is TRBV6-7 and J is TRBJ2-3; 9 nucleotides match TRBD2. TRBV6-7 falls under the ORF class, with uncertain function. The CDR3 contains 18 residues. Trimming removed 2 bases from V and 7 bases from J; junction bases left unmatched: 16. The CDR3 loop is CASSYPHAGGPLVYTQYF. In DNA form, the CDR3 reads TGTGCCAGCAGTTACCCCCATGCGGGAGGGCCGTTGGTGTATACGCAGTATTTT.

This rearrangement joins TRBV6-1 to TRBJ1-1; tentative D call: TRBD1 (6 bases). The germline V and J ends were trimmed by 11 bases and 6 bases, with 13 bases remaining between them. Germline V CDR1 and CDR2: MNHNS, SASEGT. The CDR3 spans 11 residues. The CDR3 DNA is TGTGCCTTGCAGGGGCTAGCTGAAGCTTTCTTT. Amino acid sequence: CALQGLAEAFF.

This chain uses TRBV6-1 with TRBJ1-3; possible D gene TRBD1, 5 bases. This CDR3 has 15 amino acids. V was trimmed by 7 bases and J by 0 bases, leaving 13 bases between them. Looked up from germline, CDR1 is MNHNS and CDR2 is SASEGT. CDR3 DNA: TGTGCCAGCACCCAACAGGTGGTCTCTGGAAACACCATATATTTT. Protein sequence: CASTQQVVSGNTIYF.

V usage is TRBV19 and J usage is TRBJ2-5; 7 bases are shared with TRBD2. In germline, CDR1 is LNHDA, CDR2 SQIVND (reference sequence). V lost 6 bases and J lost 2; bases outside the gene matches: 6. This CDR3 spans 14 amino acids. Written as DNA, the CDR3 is TGTGCCAGTAGCGAGCTAGCGGTACAAGAGACCCAGTACTTC. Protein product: CASSELAVQETQYF.

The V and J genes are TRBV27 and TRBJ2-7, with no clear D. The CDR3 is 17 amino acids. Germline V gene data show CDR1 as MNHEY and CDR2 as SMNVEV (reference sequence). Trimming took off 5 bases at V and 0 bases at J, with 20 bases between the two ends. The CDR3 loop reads CASSPLLNFQSSYEQYF. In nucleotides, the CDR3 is TGTGCCAGCAGTCCCCTACTAAACTTCCAAAGCTCCTACGAGCAGTACTTC.

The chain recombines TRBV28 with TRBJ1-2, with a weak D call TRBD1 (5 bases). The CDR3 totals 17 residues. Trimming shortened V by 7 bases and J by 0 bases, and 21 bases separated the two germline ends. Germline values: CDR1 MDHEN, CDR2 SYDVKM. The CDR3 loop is CASTPMGVGLTNYGYTF. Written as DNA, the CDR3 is TGTGCCAGCACCCCTATGGGGGTGGGACTAACTAACTATGGCTACACCTTC.

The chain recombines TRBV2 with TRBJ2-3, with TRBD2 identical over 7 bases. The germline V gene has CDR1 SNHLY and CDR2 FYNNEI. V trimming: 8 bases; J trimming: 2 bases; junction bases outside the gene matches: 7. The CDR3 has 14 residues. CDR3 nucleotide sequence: TGTGCCAGCGAGAAGACTAGCTTCACAGATACGCAGTATTTT. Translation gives CASEKTSFTDTQYF.

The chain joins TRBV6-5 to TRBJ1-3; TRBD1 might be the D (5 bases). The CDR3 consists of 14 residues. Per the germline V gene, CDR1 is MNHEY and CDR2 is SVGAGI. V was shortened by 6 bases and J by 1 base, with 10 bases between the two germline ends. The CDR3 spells CASRRTSSGNTIYF. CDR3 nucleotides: TGTGCCAGCAGGAGGACAAGTTCTGGAAACACCATATATTTT.

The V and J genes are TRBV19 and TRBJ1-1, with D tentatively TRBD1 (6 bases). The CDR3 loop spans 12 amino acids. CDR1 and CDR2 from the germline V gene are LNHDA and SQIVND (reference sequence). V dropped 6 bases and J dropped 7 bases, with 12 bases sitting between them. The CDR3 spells CASRRTASEAFF. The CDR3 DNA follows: TGTGCCAGTAGGAGGACAGCGAGTGAAGCTTTCTTT.

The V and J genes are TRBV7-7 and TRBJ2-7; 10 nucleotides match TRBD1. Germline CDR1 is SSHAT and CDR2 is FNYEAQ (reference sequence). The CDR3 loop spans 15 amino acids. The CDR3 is CVTPRDRGLTYEQYF. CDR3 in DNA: TGTGTTACACCCCGGGACAGGGGCCTTACCTACGAGCAGTACTTC. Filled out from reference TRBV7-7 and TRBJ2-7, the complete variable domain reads GAGVSQSPRYKVTKRGQDVTLRCDPISSHATLYWYQQALGQGPEFLTYFNYEAQPDKSGLPSDRFSAERPEGSISTLTIQRTEQRDSAMYRCVTPRDRGLTYEQYFGPGTRLTVT.

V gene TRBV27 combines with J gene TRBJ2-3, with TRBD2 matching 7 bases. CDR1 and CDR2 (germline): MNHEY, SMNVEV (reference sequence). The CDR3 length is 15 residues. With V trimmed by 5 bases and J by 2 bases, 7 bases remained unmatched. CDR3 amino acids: CASSKAGTFTDTQYF. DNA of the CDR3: TGTGCCAGCAGTAAAGCGGGAACTTTCACAGATACGCAGTATTTT.

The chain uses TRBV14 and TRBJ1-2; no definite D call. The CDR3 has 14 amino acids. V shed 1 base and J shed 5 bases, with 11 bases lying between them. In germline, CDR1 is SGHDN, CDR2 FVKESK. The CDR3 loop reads CASSQASEIYGYTF. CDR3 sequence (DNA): TGTGCCAGCAGCCAAGCTTCGGAGATTTATGGCTACACCTTC. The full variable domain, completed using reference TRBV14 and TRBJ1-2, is EAGVTQFPSHSVIEKGQTVTLRCDPISGHDNLYWYRRVMGKEIKFLLHFVKESKQDESGMPNNRFLAERTGGTYSTLKVQPAELEDSGVYFCASSQASEIYGYTFGSGTRLTVV.

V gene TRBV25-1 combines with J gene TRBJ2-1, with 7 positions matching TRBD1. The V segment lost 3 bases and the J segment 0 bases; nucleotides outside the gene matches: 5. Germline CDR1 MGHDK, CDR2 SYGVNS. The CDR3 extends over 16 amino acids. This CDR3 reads CASSENRDSSYNEQFF. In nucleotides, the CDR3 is TGTGCCAGCAGTGAGAACCGGGACAGCTCCTACAATGAGCAGTTCTTC.

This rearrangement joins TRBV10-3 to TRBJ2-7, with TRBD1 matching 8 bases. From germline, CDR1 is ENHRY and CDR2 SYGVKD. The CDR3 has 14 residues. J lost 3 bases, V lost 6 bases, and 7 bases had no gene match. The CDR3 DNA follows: TGTGCCATCAGCCTGGGGACAGGTCACTACGAGCAGTACTTC. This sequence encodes CAISLGTGHYEQYF.

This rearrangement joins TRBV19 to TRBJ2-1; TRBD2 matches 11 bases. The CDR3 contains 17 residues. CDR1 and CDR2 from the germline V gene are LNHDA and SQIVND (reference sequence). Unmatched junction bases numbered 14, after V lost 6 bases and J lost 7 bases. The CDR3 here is CASSLAPLAGVGNEQFF. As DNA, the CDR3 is TGTGCCAGTAGCCTAGCCCCACTAGCGGGAGTGGGGAATGAGCAGTTCTTC.

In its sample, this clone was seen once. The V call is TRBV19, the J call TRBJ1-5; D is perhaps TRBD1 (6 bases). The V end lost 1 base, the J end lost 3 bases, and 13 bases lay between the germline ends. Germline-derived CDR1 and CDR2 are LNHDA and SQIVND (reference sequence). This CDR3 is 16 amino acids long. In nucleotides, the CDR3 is TGTGCCAGTAGTATAGGTGCCAGGGGATACAATCAGCCCCAGCATTTT. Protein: CASSIGARGYNQPQHF.

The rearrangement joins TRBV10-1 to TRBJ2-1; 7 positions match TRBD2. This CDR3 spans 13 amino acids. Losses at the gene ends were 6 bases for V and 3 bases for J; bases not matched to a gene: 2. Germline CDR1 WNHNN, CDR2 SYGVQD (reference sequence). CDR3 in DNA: TGCGCCAGCAGCGGCGGGAGCTACAATGAGCAGTTCTTC. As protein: CASSGGSYNEQFF.

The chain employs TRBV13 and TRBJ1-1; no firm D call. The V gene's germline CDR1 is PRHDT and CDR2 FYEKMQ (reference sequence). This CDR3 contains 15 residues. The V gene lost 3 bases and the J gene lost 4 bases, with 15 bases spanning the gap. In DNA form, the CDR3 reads TGTGCCAGCAGCTTGGCAGGTCTTGAGAGCACTGAAGCTTTCTTT. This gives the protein CASSLAGLESTEAFF.

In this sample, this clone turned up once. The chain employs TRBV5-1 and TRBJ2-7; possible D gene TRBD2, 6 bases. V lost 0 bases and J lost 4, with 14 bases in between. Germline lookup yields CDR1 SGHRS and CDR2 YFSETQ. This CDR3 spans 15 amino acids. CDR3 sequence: CASSLVAGSQYEQYF. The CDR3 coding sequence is TGCGCCAGCAGCTTGGTGGCGGGATCCCAGTACGAGCAGTACTTC.

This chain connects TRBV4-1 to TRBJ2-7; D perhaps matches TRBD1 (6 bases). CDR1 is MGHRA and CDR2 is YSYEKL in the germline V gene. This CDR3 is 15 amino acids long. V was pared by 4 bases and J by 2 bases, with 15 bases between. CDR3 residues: CASSPRTVFPYEQYF. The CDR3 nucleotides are TGCGCCAGCAGCCCCCGGACAGTTTTTCCCTACGAGCAGTACTTC.

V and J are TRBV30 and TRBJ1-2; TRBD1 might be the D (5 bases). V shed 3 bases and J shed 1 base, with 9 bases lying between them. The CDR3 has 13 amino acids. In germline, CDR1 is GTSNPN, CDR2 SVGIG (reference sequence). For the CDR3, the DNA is TGTGCCTGGAGCGGGGGTCGTAACTATGGCTACACCTTC. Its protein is CAWSGGRNYGYTF.

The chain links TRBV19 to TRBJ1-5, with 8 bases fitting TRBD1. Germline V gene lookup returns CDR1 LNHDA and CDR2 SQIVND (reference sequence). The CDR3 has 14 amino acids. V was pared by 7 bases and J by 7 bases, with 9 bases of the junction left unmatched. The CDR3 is CASNRGVMGQPQHF. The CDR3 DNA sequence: TGTGCCAGTAACAGGGGGGTCATGGGACAGCCCCAGCATTTT.

This chain's CDR3 is CASSFPGELFF. CDR3 in DNA: TGTGCCAGCAGCTTCCCGGGGGAGCTGTTTTTT. The V gene is TRBV7-8, the J gene TRBJ2-2; D is unclear. V shed 3 bases and J shed 8 bases, with 4 bases lying between them. The CDR3 sequence is 11 residues long. Germline CDR1 and CDR2: SGHVS and FQNEAQ.

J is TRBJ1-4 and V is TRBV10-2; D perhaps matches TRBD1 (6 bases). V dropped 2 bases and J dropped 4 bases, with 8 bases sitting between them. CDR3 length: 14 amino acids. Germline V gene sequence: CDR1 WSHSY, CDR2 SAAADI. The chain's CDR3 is CASSEGQHNEKLFF. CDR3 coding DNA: TGCGCCAGCAGTGAGGGACAGCATAATGAAAAACTGTTTTTT.

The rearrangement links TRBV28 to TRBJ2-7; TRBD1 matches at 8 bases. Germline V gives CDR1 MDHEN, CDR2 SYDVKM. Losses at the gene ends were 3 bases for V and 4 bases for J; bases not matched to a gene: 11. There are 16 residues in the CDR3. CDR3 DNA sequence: TGTGCCAGCAGTTTCGGCGTGGGGACAGGATTTTACGAGCAGTACTTC. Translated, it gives CASSFGVGTGFYEQYF.